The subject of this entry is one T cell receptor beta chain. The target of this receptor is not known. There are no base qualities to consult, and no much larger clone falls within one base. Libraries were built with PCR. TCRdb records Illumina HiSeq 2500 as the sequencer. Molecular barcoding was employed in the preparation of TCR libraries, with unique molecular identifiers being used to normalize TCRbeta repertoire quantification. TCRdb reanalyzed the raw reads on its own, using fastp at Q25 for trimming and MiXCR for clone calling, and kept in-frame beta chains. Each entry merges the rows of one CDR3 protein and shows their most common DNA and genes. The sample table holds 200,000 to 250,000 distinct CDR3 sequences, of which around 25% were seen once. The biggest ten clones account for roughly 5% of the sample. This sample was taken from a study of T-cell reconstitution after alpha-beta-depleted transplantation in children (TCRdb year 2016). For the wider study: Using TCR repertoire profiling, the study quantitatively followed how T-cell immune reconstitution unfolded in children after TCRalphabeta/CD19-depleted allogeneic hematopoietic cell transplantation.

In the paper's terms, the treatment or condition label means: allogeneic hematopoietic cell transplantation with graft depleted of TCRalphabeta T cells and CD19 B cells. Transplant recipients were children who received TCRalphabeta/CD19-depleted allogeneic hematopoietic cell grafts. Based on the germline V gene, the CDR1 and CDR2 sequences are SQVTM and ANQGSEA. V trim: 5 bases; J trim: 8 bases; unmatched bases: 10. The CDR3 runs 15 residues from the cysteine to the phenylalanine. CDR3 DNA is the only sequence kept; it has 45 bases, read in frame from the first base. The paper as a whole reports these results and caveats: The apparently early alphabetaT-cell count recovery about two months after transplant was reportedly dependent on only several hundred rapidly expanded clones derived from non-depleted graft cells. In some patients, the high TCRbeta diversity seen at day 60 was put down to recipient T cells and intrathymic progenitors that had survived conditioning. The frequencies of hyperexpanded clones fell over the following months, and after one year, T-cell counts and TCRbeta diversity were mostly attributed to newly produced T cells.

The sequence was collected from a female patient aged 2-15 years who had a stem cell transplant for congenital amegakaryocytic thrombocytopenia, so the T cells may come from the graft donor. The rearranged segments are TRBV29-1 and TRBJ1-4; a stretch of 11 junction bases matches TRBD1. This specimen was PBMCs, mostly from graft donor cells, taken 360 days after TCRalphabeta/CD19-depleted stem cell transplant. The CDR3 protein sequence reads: CSVLIDGTGGEKLFF. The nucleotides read TGCAGCGTTCTGATTGATGGGACAGGGGGAGAAAAACTGTTTTTT.